Below, 21 T cell receptor beta chains from the same sample are listed, as sequenced in a study of human T cells and chemical hapten exposure. TCRdb recomputed calls from the RACE reads with MiXCR, one row per CDR3 protein. The repertoire has over 70,000 distinct CDR3 sequences, approximately 10% of them found once; the top ten carry roughly 1%. Indicated time point: patch test 3, about 24 weeks after DPC sensitization. Treatment indicated: therapeutic diphenylcyclopropenone sensitization with weekly scalp DPC. The sample here was whole blood, taken in connection with sensitization to the hapten diphenylcyclopropenone (DPC). These receptors were collected from a woman aged 25-40 years with alopecia areata. Some clones in this sample may be carry-over from other donors' samples.

The rearrangement joins TRBV27 to TRBJ2-6; a weak D match, TRBD1 (6 bases). The CDR3 has 16 residues. CDR1 and CDR2 (germline): MNHEY, SMNVEV (reference sequence). Trimming left V 5 bases short and J 3 bases short, with 14 bases between. For the CDR3, the DNA is TGTGCCAGCAGTACTTTCAGGGGTGGTGGGGCCAACGTCCTGACTTTC. Its protein is CASSTFRGGGANVLTF.

This clonotype showed up many times. The chain links TRBV6-4 to TRBJ2-2; 8 bases align to TRBD1. The germline V gene has CDR1 MRHNA and CDR2 SNTAGT. The CDR3 is 13 amino acids. The junction had 2 bases not matched to a gene; V was cut back by 6 bases and J by 5 bases. DNA for the CDR3: TGTGCCAGCAGACAGGGGGAAACCGGGGAGCTGTTTTTT. This gives the protein CASRQGETGELFF.

With regard to this clonotype: With a much larger clone just one base away, this may be a read error. The chain carries TRBV6-5 and TRBJ1-2; D ambiguous. This CDR3 spans 15 amino acids. V lost 0 bases and J lost 6, with 14 bases in between. From germline, CDR1 is MNHEY and CDR2 SVGAGI. CDR3 nucleotide sequence: TGTGCCAGCAGTTACTCGACCGGAGCCAACAATGGCTACACCTTC. Amino acid sequence: CASSYSTGANNGYTF.

The table lists this clonotype with a few counts. The chain uses TRBV4-1 and TRBJ2-5; D tentatively fits TRBD1 or TRBD2 (5 bases each). Germline lookup yields CDR1 MGHRA and CDR2 YSYEKL. The CDR3 consists of 14 residues. The germline V and J ends were trimmed by 0 bases and 7 bases, with 12 bases remaining between them. CDR3 nucleotide sequence: TGCGCCAGCAGCCAAGAGATGGGGGTTAGGACCCAGTACTTC. It specifies CASSQEMGVRTQYF.

This clonotype was found a few times. The V call is TRBV21-1, the J call TRBJ1-6; the listed D gene, TRBD1, was not tested against the DNA. TRBV21-1 is recorded as a pseudogene. The CDR3 spans 20 residues. CDR3 in DNA: TGTGCCAGCAGCAAAGCTGGTCGAGGGGTACCTCCTCGGGATAATTCACCCCTCCACTTT. It specifies CASSKAGRGVPPRDNSPLHF.

This clonotype was counted many times. The CDR3 loop is CASSLAPGQGIAGANVLTF. The CDR3 DNA sequence: TGTGCCAGCAGCTTAGCGCCTGGACAGGGGATCGCTGGGGCCAACGTCCTGACTTTC. The chain uses TRBV7-9 and TRBJ2-6; TRBD1 agrees at 9 bases. J lost 2 bases, V lost 0 bases, and 8 bases had no gene match. Germline V lookup: CDR1 SEHNR, CDR2 FQNEAQ (reference sequence). The CDR3 consists of 19 residues. The full variable domain, in which reference TRBV7-9 and TRBJ2-6 provide the parts outside the CDR3, is DTGVSQNPRHKITKRGQNVTFRCDPISEHNRLYWYRQTLGQGPEFLTYFQNEAQLEKSRLLSDRFSAERPKGSFSTLEIQRTEQGDSAMYLCASSLAPGQGIAGANVLTFGAGSRLTVL.

The rearrangement joins TRBV27 to TRBJ2-7; weak D call: TRBD2 (5 bases). Germline V lookup: CDR1 MNHEY, CDR2 SMNVEV (reference sequence). The CDR3 consists of 18 residues. V dropped 2 bases and J dropped 0 bases, with 20 bases sitting between them. The CDR3 DNA reads TGTGCCAGCAGTTTAAGGGCAACTGCCGAGACTATCTCCTACGAGCAGTACTTC. Translated, it gives CASSLRATAETISYEQYF.

This clonotype has more than one count but fewer than ten. The CDR3 DNA follows: TGTGCCAGCAGTTTAGCGGGAGGGCCCCCCTACGAGCAGTACTTC. It codes for CASSLAGGPPYEQYF. V usage is TRBV28 and J usage is TRBJ2-7; 9 bases are shared with TRBD2. V was clipped by 2 bases and J by 2 bases; unmatched bases: 4. The CDR3 loop spans 15 amino acids. Germline CDR1 and CDR2: MDHEN and SYDVKM.

This clonotype was found many times. CDR3 nucleotide sequence: TGTGCCAGCAGCCGGGGACAGGGGGCGGAAAAACTGTTTTTT. This encodes CASSRGQGAEKLFF. The chain links TRBV7-2 to TRBJ1-4, with 12 bases matching TRBD1. The V and J ends lost 5 bases and 8 bases, in that order; junction bases with no gene match: 3. In germline, CDR1 is SGHTA, CDR2 FQGNSA. The CDR3 contains 14 residues.

This clonotype was observed a few times. The V call is TRBV28, the J call TRBJ1-2; possible D gene TRBD1, 6 bases. Per the germline V gene, CDR1 is MDHEN and CDR2 is SYDVKM. V was clipped by 11 bases and J by 5 bases, with 12 bases between them. CDR3 length: 11 amino acids. The CDR3 loop reads CAAKRGYGYTF. CDR3 DNA sequence: TGTGCCGCCAAGAGGGGGTATGGCTACACCTTC.

The chain uses TRBV29-1 and TRBJ1-4; no firm D call. Trimming left V 7 bases short and J 9 bases short, with 3 bases between. The CDR3 sequence is 8 residues long. Germline V gives CDR1 SQVTM, CDR2 ANQGSEA. CDR3 sequence reads: CSAKKLFF. CDR3 coding DNA: TGCAGCGCCAAAAAACTGTTTTTT.

The V and J genes are TRBV28 and TRBJ2-1; D is possibly TRBD1 (5 bases). Trimming left V 6 bases short and J 5 bases short, with 11 bases between. The length of the CDR3 is 13 residues. CDR1 is MDHEN, CDR2 SYDVKM, per germline. CDR3 region: CASSLTVHNEQFF. The CDR3 DNA sequence: TGTGCCAGCAGCCTGACAGTGCACAATGAGCAGTTCTTC.

The V call is TRBV28, the J call TRBJ2-7; 7 positions agree with TRBD1. The CDR3 covers 13 residues. Germline V gene lookup returns CDR1 MDHEN and CDR2 SYDVKM. V shed 6 bases and J 2 bases; nucleotides not matched to a gene: 4. The CDR3 loop is CASRETGTYEQYF. As DNA, the CDR3 is TGTGCCAGCAGAGAGACAGGGACCTACGAGCAGTACTTC.

This clonotype was picked up a small number of times. The V gene is TRBV28, the J gene TRBJ2-1, with 10 bases fitting TRBD2. This CDR3 is 15 amino acids long. CDR1 and CDR2 (germline): MDHEN, SYDVKM. Unmatched junction bases numbered 9, after V lost 5 bases and J lost 8 bases. This chain's CDR3 is CASSASGSLGDEQFF. CDR3 in DNA: TGTGCCAGCAGTGCTAGCGGGAGCCTTGGGGATGAGCAGTTCTTC.

This chain joins TRBV7-2 and TRBJ1-4, with D hard to call. Deletions cut 0 bases from V and 8 bases from J, with 10 bases between. Per germline, CDR1 SGHTA and CDR2 FQGNSA. CDR3 length: 14 amino acids. For the CDR3, the DNA is TGTGCCAGCAGCTTAGCAGGGATAAGGGAAAAACTGTTTTTT. Its protein product is CASSLAGIREKLFF.

Comments on this clonotype: Just one base apart from a much larger clone, this may be a read error. The chain couples TRBV29-1 to TRBJ2-1; D unresolved. This CDR3 is 12 amino acids long. CDR1 and CDR2 from the germline V gene are SQVTM and ANQGSEA. CDR3 in DNA: TGCAGCGTTCATGCGGCGTACAATAAGCAGTTCTTC. It translates to CSVHAAYNKQFF.

The table lists this clonotype with a few counts. The chain joins TRBV12-3 or TRBV12-4 to TRBJ2-7; no definite D call. With 2 bases removed from V and 6 bases from J, the gap between germline ends came to 11 bases. This CDR3 comprises 13 residues. The CDR3 nucleotides read TGTGCCAGCAGTTTAACAGAAAGTAGCGAGCAGTACGTC. Translated: CASSLTESSEQYV.

Comments on this clonotype: A read error may be the cause here, since a much bigger clone is one base away. This chain links TRBV20-1 with TRBJ2-1; D not certain. The CDR3 loop spans 13 amino acids. Germline assignment: CDR1 DFQATT and CDR2 SNEGSKA (reference sequence). CDR3 nucleotide sequence: TGCAGTGCTAGAGGGCACACCTACATTGAGCAGTTCTTC. It codes for CSARGHTYIEQFF.

This clonotype was counted at least ten times. Here the CDR3 reads CASSRLETSGEQYF. CDR3 DNA sequence: TGTGCCAGCAGCCGTCTCGAGACTAGTGGCGAGCAGTACTTC. This chain uses TRBV6-6 with TRBJ2-7, with D maybe TRBD2 (6 bases). CDR3 length: 14 amino acids. V was trimmed by 6 bases and J by 6 bases, leaving 18 bases between them. Germline lookup yields CDR1 MNHNY and CDR2 SVGAGI (reference sequence).

Ten or more counts support this clonotype. This chain links TRBV18 with TRBJ1-1, with a possible D match to TRBD1 (6 bases). Trimming took off 2 bases at V and 0 bases at J, with 7 bases between the two ends. Per the germline V gene, CDR1 is KGHSH and CDR2 is LQKENI. There are 14 residues in the CDR3. The chain's CDR3 is CASSPGGMNTEAFF. For the CDR3, the DNA is TGTGCCAGCTCACCAGGGGGCATGAACACTGAAGCTTTCTTT.

In its sample, this clonotype was seen many times. The chain carries TRBV28 and TRBJ1-1; TRBD1 is a possible D gene (5 bases). There are 16 residues in the CDR3. Germline values: CDR1 MDHEN, CDR2 SYDVKM. The germline V and J ends were trimmed by 3 bases and 4 bases, with 18 bases remaining between them. CDR3 coding DNA: TGTGCCAGCAGTTTCCCCCGGGGAGGGGCCGGCACTGAAGCTTTCTTT. Its protein product is CASSFPRGGAGTEAFF.